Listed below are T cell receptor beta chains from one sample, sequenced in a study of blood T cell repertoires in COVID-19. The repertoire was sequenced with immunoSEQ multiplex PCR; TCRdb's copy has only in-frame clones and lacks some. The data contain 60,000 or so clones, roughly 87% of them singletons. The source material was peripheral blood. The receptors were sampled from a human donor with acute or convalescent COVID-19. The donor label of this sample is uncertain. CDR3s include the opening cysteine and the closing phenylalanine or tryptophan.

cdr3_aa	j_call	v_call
CASSPRDSFGTEAFF	TRBJ1-1	TRBV18
CASSPPSGGGGTYEQYF	TRBJ2-7	TRBV18
CAGTGLNTEAFF	TRBJ1-1	TRBV28
CASSGGLAGVDNEQFF	TRBJ2-1	TRBV5-6
CASSPRVGETDTQYF	TRBJ2-3	TRBV7-2
CASSEWVGGNEKLFF	TRBJ1-4	TRBV6-1
CASSFPLNEQYF	TRBJ2-7	TRBV7-9
CASMRGLNQPQHF	TRBJ1-5	TRBV6-5
CASSVSGGATGANVLTF	TRBJ2-6	TRBV5-1
CASSGRAGVADTQYF	TRBJ2-3	TRBV10-2
CASSKGSSYEQYF	TRBJ2-7	TRBV18
CSGLRDRGGTEAFF	TRBJ1-1	TRBV29-1
CAISESGGASQETQYF	TRBJ2-5	TRBV10-3
CASSSEGTQYF	TRBJ2-5	TRBV11-3
CASRQGALDTGELFF	TRBJ2-2	TRBV6-5
CASSPQTTGAQNIQYF	TRBJ2-4	TRBV28
CASSPQGARTEAFF	TRBJ1-1	TRBV4-1
CASSPPSGSHEQYF	TRBJ2-7	TRBV18
CASSFRGQLAGGVDEQFF	TRBJ2-1	TRBV7-3
CASSVRGSGNTIYF	TRBJ1-3	TRBV19
CASSVEAGGPSSGELFF	TRBJ2-2	TRBV9
CASSLVGQGNEQFF	TRBJ2-1	TRBV7-7
CASSLRRAVDQPQHF	TRBJ1-5	TRBV28
CASRERYNEQFF	TRBJ2-1	TRBV28
CSGSGLAGEGGTDTQYF	TRBJ2-3	TRBV29-1
CASSLPGGHQPQHF	TRBJ1-5	TRBV28
CASSLRGLIGNTIYF	TRBJ1-3	TRBV27
CASGTPGELFF	TRBJ2-2	TRBV21-1
CASSHRWTGNQPQHF	TRBJ1-5	TRBV4-1
CATLPTLSGANVLTF	TRBJ2-6	TRBV24-1
CASRPLGTASYEQYF	TRBJ2-7	TRBV28
CASNAAGGNSPLHF	TRBJ1-6	TRBV2
CASSRGQANTGELFF	TRBJ2-2	TRBV3-1/TRBV3-2
CASSKYSNQPQHF	TRBJ1-5	TRBV5-6
CASRITVQETQYF	TRBJ2-5	TRBV7-9
CASRVGLAGDTQYF	TRBJ2-3	TRBV2
CASSPSAGISYNEQFF	TRBJ2-1	TRBV3-1/TRBV3-2
CAWSVKGVTGELFF	TRBJ2-2	TRBV30
CASSLSGQGKAEQFF	TRBJ2-1	TRBV27
CASSLEVGGIGEQFF	TRBJ2-1	TRBV5-1
CASSLGPGSYEQYF	TRBJ2-7	TRBV11-3
CASSPGQGRDGYTF	TRBJ1-2	TRBV7-8
CAISATEGYQPQHF	TRBJ1-5	TRBV10-3